This section outlines one TCR beta chain sequence together with its context. Antigen specificity is unknown. It may be a read error: a sequence one base away is much more abundant. The length of the CDR3 is 15 residues. Trimming left V 5 bases short and J 2 bases short, with 13 bases between. Germline lookup yields CDR1 SQVTM and CDR2 ANQGSEA. Original analysis: In papillary thyroid cancer, a distant-metastasis classifier was built using CDR3 differences across clinicopathological groups. TCRdb reanalyzed the PCR reads via MiXCR. The V and J calls and clone size come from TCRdb's table, not from the authors' own analysis. The repertoire holds 45,000 or so clones, with less than 20% as singletons. The data belong to a study of metastatic and nonmetastatic thyroid tumors. About the study: Repertoire comparison spanned blood and tumor or nodule tissue of malignant and benign thyroid patients.

Treatment of any kind had been given to no patient before thyroid surgery. General observations from the study: TCR beta diversity was reportedly significantly higher in malignant thyroid tumors than benign nodules, in blood and tumor.

Sequenced: blood. The chain uses TRBV29-1 and TRBJ2-6; D possibly corresponds to TRBD1 (6 bases). This TCR derives from a female donor with papillary thyroid cancer or a benign thyroid nodule (not recorded which). Some clones in this sample may be carry-over from other donors' samples. CDR3 in amino acids: CSVIDRRPGANVLTF. The CDR3 bases are TGCAGCGTTATCGACAGGAGGCCTGGGGCCAACGTCCTGACTTTC.